The rows below give T cell receptor beta chains drawn from one sample of a study of Graves' ophthalmopathy and Graves' hyperthyroidism. Each CDR3 protein is one row after TCRdb ran MiXCR on the multiplex PCR reads. The table records about 400,000 distinct CDR3 sequences, around a fifth of them present only once. The sample consisted of peripheral blood. The receptor set was obtained from a woman aged 18-35 years with stable Graves' hyperthyroidism. Each CDR3 is given with its conserved first and last residue. A D gene is named only where the DNA matches it firmly. Size values are once, few and many counts, or a class for expanded clones, and some rows have none.

size: few
J: TRBJ1-1
V: TRBV30
D: -
CDR3: CAGNGNTEAFF
DNA: TGTGCCGGTAACGGGAACACTGAAGCTTTCTTT

size: many
J: TRBJ1-2
V: TRBV4-1
D: -
CDR3: CASQGLGVYGYTF
DNA: TGCGCCAGCCAGGGCCTGGGGGTATATGGCTACACCTTC

size: -
J: TRBJ2-7
V: TRBV10-3
D: TRBD1
CDR3: CAISDSDRGGYEQYF
DNA: TGTGCCATCAGTGATTCCGACAGGGGAGGCTACGAGCAGTACTTC

size: many
J: TRBJ2-2
V: TRBV24-1
D: -
CDR3: CATRDGQLNTGELFF
DNA: TGTGCCACCAGGGATGGACAGTTGAACACCGGGGAGCTGTTTTTT

size: -
J: TRBJ1-1
V: TRBV12-3/TRBV12-4
D: TRBD1
CDR3: CASSGQGSIGEAFF
DNA: TGTGCCAGCAGCGGACAGGGTTCGATCGGTGAAGCTTTCTTT

size: many
J: TRBJ2-5
V: TRBV28
D: -
CDR3: CASSSTRTQYF
DNA: TGTGCCAGCAGTTCTACACGGACCCAGTACTTC

size: few
J: TRBJ2-7
V: TRBV5-1
D: -
CDR3: CASSSGTWPYEQYF
DNA: TGCGCCAGCAGCTCCGGGACTTGGCCCTACGAGCAGTACTTC

size: few
J: TRBJ1-6
V: TRBV27
D: -
CDR3: CASSLSPIRRAEGLHF
DNA: TGTGCCAGCAGTTTATCGCCAATTCGGCGGGCTGAAGGCCTCCACTTT

size: many
J: TRBJ2-7
V: TRBV15
D: TRBD2
CDR3: CATSRELAGGRYEQYF
DNA: TGTGCCACCAGCAGAGAACTAGCGGGAGGGCGATACGAGCAGTACTTC

size: few
J: TRBJ2-7
V: TRBV9
D: -
CDR3: CASSSHPGGSYEQYF
DNA: TGTGCCAGCAGCTCCCACCCCGGGGGATCCTACGAGCAGTACTTC

size: many
J: TRBJ2-7
V: TRBV11-2
D: TRBD2
CDR3: CASSLVGSSGTSEQYF
DNA: TGTGCCAGCAGCTTAGTCGGGTCTAGCGGGACCTCCGAGCAGTACTTC

size: -
J: TRBJ1-2
V: TRBV30
D: -
CDR3: CAWSSIDRRPGYGYTF
DNA: TGTGCCTGGAGTTCAATTGACCGCAGACCGGGCTATGGCTACACCTTC

size: few
J: TRBJ2-7
V: TRBV4-2
D: -
CDR3: CASSQEVGDSLSYEQYF
DNA: TGTGCCAGCAGCCAAGAGGTAGGGGACTCCCTCTCCTACGAGCAGTACTTC

size: -
J: TRBJ2-2
V: TRBV6-5
D: -
CDR3: CASSYGVANTGELFF
DNA: TGTGCCAGCAGTTACGGCGTAGCGAACACCGGGGAGCTGTTTTTT

size: many
J: TRBJ1-2
V: TRBV5-6
D: TRBD1
CDR3: CASSPDSTGDYGYTF
DNA: TGTGCCAGCAGCCCAGACTCAACAGGGGACTATGGCTACACCTTC

size: many
J: TRBJ2-7
V: TRBV6-5
D: -
CDR3: CASSFYPLQLYEQYF
DNA: TGTGCCAGCAGTTTTTATCCCCTGCAGCTGTACGAGCAGTACTTC

size: many
J: TRBJ1-6
V: TRBV7-9
D: -
CDR3: CASSLWQADSPLHF
DNA: TGTGCCAGCAGCTTATGGCAGGCTGACTCACCCCTCCACTTT

size: few
J: TRBJ1-6
V: TRBV2
D: -
CDR3: CASSELRSYNSPLHF
DNA: TGTGCCAGCAGTGAACTCCGCTCCTATAATTCACCCCTCCACTTT